The rows below give T cell receptor beta chains drawn from one sample of a study of blood T cell repertoires in COVID-19. Measured with immunoSEQ multiplex PCR; TCRdb has only the in-frame clones, and not every one. This repertoire shows some 80,000 clones, 75% to 95% found once; its top ten account for 0.77%. The source material was peripheral blood. Receptors were obtained from a woman older than 75 with acute or convalescent COVID-19. The CDR3 runs from the conserved cysteine through the conserved F or W. The order of the fields is V gene, clone size, J gene, D gene, CDR3 protein, CDR3 DNA. The D gene is left open where the match is weak. Only part of the rows carry a size: once, few, many, or a class if the clone is expanded.

>TRBV9|once|TRBJ1-3|-
CASSVAFPGQASGNTIYF
TGTGCCAGCAGCGTAGCCTTTCCAGGGCAGGCTTCTGGAAACACCATATATTTT
>TRBV4-1|-|TRBJ1-5|-
CASSQDPGVDQPQHF
TGCGCCAGCAGCCAAGACCCAGGGGTTGATCAGCCCCAGCATTTT
>TRBV27|-|TRBJ2-1|-
CASSQGLRHKQFF
TGTGCCAGCAGCCAGGGCTTGCGCCATAAGCAGTTCTTC
>TRBV11-2|-|TRBJ2-7|TRBD1
CASSLDAPGTAAYEQYF
TGTGCCAGCAGCTTAGATGCCCCCGGGACAGCGGCCTACGAGCAGTACTTC
>TRBV5-1|-|TRBJ2-3|TRBD1
CASSFPLPPRTGKPSTTDTQYF
TGCGCCAGCAGCTTCCCACTCCCGCCCCGGACAGGGAAACCCTCCACCACAGATACGCAGTATTTT
>TRBV10-3|once|TRBJ2-2|TRBD2
CAIQPGLANTGELFF
TGTGCCATCCAGCCGGGACTAGCGAACACCGGGGAGCTGTTTTTT
>TRBV6-5|-|TRBJ2-3|TRBD1
CASSRDRDGTDTQYF
TGTGCCAGCAGCCGGGACAGGGATGGCACAGATACGCAGTATTTT
>TRBV6-2/TRBV6-3|-|TRBJ1-5|-
CASSYSPQANSNQPQHF
TGTGCCAGCAGTTATTCACCCCAGGCGAATAGCAATCAGCCCCAGCATTTT
>TRBV4-2|-|TRBJ1-4|TRBD1
CASSQDRAGEKLFF
TGTGCCAGCAGCCAGGACAGGGCTGGAGAAAAACTGTTTTTT
>TRBV18|-|TRBJ2-7|TRBD1
CASSSDRAYEQYF
TGTGCCAGCTCATCGGACAGGGCCTACGAGCAGTACTTC
>TRBV25-1|once|TRBJ1-1|TRBD1
CASSEHRGPSTEAFF
TGTGCCAGCAGTGAGCACAGGGGGCCGAGCACTGAAGCTTTCTTT
>TRBV3-1/TRBV3-2|-|TRBJ2-1|-
CASSPVVRSEQFF
TGTGCCAGCAGCCCCGTTGTGCGTAGTGAGCAGTTCTTC
>TRBV6-1|-|TRBJ2-1|-
CASSELGGGEQFF
TGTGCCAGCAGTGAACTAGGAGGAGGTGAGCAGTTCTTC
>TRBV6-5|-|TRBJ2-7|-
CASSYSRAGDEQYF
TGTGCCAGCAGTTACTCGAGGGCCGGGGACGAGCAGTACTTC
>TRBV5-5|-|TRBJ2-7|TRBD1
CASSLDRGHEQYF
TGTGCCAGCAGCTTGGACAGGGGCCACGAGCAGTACTTC
>TRBV10-3|-|TRBJ2-5|TRBD2
CATAPGLQETQYF
TGTGCCACCGCCCCGGGACTACAAGAGACCCAGTACTTC
>TRBV14|-|TRBJ2-7|TRBD2
CASRGGYEQYF
TGTGCCAGCCGGGGGGGATACGAGCAGTACTTC
>TRBV5-8|-|TRBJ2-7|TRBD1
CASSKHRGFSYEQYF
TGTGCCAGCAGCAAACACAGGGGATTTTCCTACGAGCAGTACTTC
>TRBV10-3|-|TRBJ2-7|-
CAISPEPGISEQYF
TGTGCCATCAGTCCGGAGCCCGGAATCTCCGAGCAGTACTTC
>TRBV5-1|-|TRBJ2-3|TRBD2
CASSLVAGTDTQYF
TGCGCCAGCAGCTTGGTAGCGGGGACAGATACGCAGTATTTT
>TRBV5-4|-|TRBJ2-1|TRBD2
CASSLGGLANNEQFF
TGTGCCAGCAGCTTGGGAGGACTAGCGAACAATGAGCAGTTCTTC
>TRBV3-1/TRBV3-2|-|TRBJ2-7|TRBD1
CASSPYPGTGGDEQYF
TGTGCCAGCAGCCCCTACCCAGGGACAGGGGGCGACGAGCAGTACTTC
>TRBV2|-|TRBJ2-7|-
CASSEFGTTYEQYF
TGTGCCAGCAGTGAATTCGGGACAACCTACGAGCAGTACTTC
>TRBV5-1|-|TRBJ1-1|-
CASSYSSNTEAFF
TGCGCCAGCAGCTACAGCAGCAACACTGAAGCTTTCTTT
>TRBV11-2|-|TRBJ1-2|TRBD1
CASSLDAGGYGYTF
TGTGCCAGCAGCTTAGACGCAGGGGGCTATGGCTACACCTTC
>TRBV19|-|TRBJ2-1|TRBD2
CASSRLAGATYNEQFF
TGTGCCAGTAGTAGACTAGCGGGGGCGACCTACAATGAGCAGTTCTTC
>TRBV3-1/TRBV3-2|-|TRBJ1-5|TRBD1
CASSPGGGQPQHF
TGTGCCAGCAGTCCAGGGGGTGGCCAGCCCCAGCATTTT
>TRBV5-6|-|TRBJ2-7|-
CASSFGGRGSYEQYF
TGTGCCAGCAGCTTTGGCGGACGGGGCTCCTACGAGCAGTACTTC
>TRBV7-2|-|TRBJ2-7|-
CASSLERTYEQYF
TGTGCCAGCAGCTTAGAGCGCACCTACGAGCAGTACTTC
>TRBV5-4|-|TRBJ2-1|TRBD2
CAIAWGTSGRANEQFF
TGTGCCATCGCTTGGGGGACTAGCGGGAGGGCCAATGAGCAGTTCTTC
>TRBV5-1|-|TRBJ2-3|TRBD2
CASISGGPSDTQYF
TGCGCCAGCATCTCGGGAGGGCCGTCAGATACGCAGTATTTT
>TRBV5-1|-|TRBJ2-1|TRBD2
CASSWVLAGESYNEQFF
TGCGCCAGCAGCTGGGTTCTAGCGGGGGAAAGCTACAATGAGCAGTTCTTC
>TRBV12-3/TRBV12-4|-|TRBJ2-5|-
CASSSPGVKTQYF
TGTGCCAGCAGTTCCCCAGGGGTGAAGACCCAGTACTTC
>TRBV4-1|-|TRBJ1-6|-
CASSQDRYSPLHF
TGCGCCAGCAGCCAAGACAGGTATTCACCCCTCCACTTT
>TRBV2|-|TRBJ1-5|TRBD1
CASSEGRGNQPQHF
TGTGCCAGCAGTGAAGGCAGGGGGAATCAGCCCCAGCATTTT
>TRBV19|-|TRBJ2-5|-
CASSRRGGLNRYQETQYF
TGTGCCAGTAGTAGAAGGGGGGGACTAAACCGGTACCAAGAGACCCAGTACTTC
>TRBV7-3|-|TRBJ2-2|TRBD2
CASSLTAGATGELFF
TGTGCCAGCAGCTTAACAGCGGGAGCCACCGGGGAGCTGTTTTTT
>TRBV10-3|-|TRBJ2-1|-
CAISYSYNEQFF
TGTGCCATCAGTTACAGTTACAATGAGCAGTTCTTC
>TRBV23-1|-|TRBJ2-1|-
CASIKGGTGHNEQFF
TGCGCCAGCATCAAGGGGGGGACAGGTCACAATGAGCAGTTCTTC
>TRBV5-1|-|TRBJ1-5|-
CASSEGGNQPQHF
TGCGCCAGCAGCGAAGGAGGCAATCAGCCCCAGCATTTT
>TRBV27|-|TRBJ2-3|-
CASTRLGGGADTQYF
TGTGCCAGCACTCGCCTAGGGGGGGGAGCAGATACGCAGTATTTT
>TRBV6-6|-|TRBJ1-4|TRBD1
CASRLTGNNEKLFF
TGTGCCAGCCGATTGACAGGGAATAATGAAAAACTGTTTTTT
>TRBV9|-|TRBJ1-2|-
CASSLSGHLYGYTF
TGTGCCAGCAGCCTTTCGGGACACCTCTATGGCTACACCTTC
>TRBV5-4|-|TRBJ2-5|TRBD1
CASSFGTVQETQYF
TGTGCCAGCAGCTTCGGGACAGTACAAGAGACCCAGTACTTC
>TRBV4-1|-|TRBJ1-3|-
CASSQDPVVVNTIYF
TGCGCCAGCAGCCAAGATCCGGTCGTGGTAAACACCATATATTTT
>TRBV10-3|few|TRBJ1-2|TRBD1
CAITAGQGDGYTF
TGTGCCATCACAGCAGGACAGGGTGATGGCTACACCTTC
>TRBV28|-|TRBJ1-4|TRBD1
CASSSYRRTGMKLFF
TGTGCCAGCAGTTCATACCGGAGGACAGGGATGAAGCTGTTTTTT